A selection of T cell receptor beta chains follows, all from one sample in a study of beta chain features in type 1 diabetes. The table came from immunoSEQ multiplex PCR; TCRdb's copy has only in-frame clones and leaves some out. Found here are 120,000 to 150,000 clones, roughly 10% of them singletons; the top ten hold about 0.6%. The specimen was central memory CD4+ T cells from blood. Every receptor here comes from a woman in her forties in good health. The CDR3 runs from the conserved cysteine through the conserved F or W.

V,CDR3
TRBV10-3,CAISESTGNIVGYGYTF
TRBV6-5,CASSYSPGVSEAFF
TRBV29-1,CSVARQGGTEAFF
TRBV9,CASSLGPTSGGYNEQFF
TRBV6-5,CASRETGLTEAFF
TRBV13,CASSLGAGAANSPLHF
TRBV10-3,CAISDSIGTDTQYF
TRBV4-3,CASSQDRDRATDTQYF
TRBV6-5,CASCRDRAREQYF
TRBV6-1,CASSLVRQGPEQYF
TRBV6-5,CASSYSTRTEAFF
TRBV14,CASSQDLSPGYSYEQYF
TRBV29-1,CSVELQGRYEQYF
TRBV9,CASSVDRVGSRAQYF
TRBV6-1,CACRNGQGWPYEQYF
TRBV7-2,CASSLGRQVNQPQHF
TRBV5-1,CASSDTDNEQFF
TRBV28,CASSLSTGGSYEQYF
TRBV27,CASSLSLLGGNTGELFF
TRBV28,CASSPPSTGELFF
TRBV11-2,CASRRRGESSYEQYF
TRBV28,CASTGGGGWGWQPQHF
TRBV2,CASIREAPMNTEAFF
TRBV7-6,CASSATGVGANVLTF
TRBV7-2,CASSFTGFTGELFF
TRBV9,CASSAITGGTGYTF
TRBV7-2,CASSFRNSPGTDTQYF
TRBV4-3,CASSQDLTVSGREAGTEAFF
TRBV5-1,CASSLTGSKNIQYF
TRBV5-1,CASSLEVAGGNEQFF
TRBV29-1,CSTRQGQPMNTEAFF
TRBV28,CASSSPGQGQQPQHF
TRBV7-8,CASSLEWEGNEQFF
TRBV5-5,CASSSLLEHEQYF
TRBV7-2,CASSLEVDREAFF
TRBV6-6,CASRSGANSYNEQFF
TRBV4-1,CASSQDLSTFRTGREQYF
TRBV19,CASSTRETYNEQFF
TRBV27,CAKRSPNRENTEAFF
TRBV15,CATSRGEGQDTQYF
TRBV7-9,CASSLDRANTEAFF
TRBV10-1,CASSENRGPYEQYF
TRBV28,CASSLLGGLYGYTF
TRBV18,CASSNSAGGRDTQYF
TRBV6-5,CASRGSGDIQYF
TRBV6-5,CASRQGSYNSPLHF
TRBV7-2,CASSLWGTEIGYTF
TRBV19,CASRRADTQYF
TRBV18,CASSPLAGGSYEQYF
TRBV9,CASSYRVGTDTQYF
TRBV5-1,CASSSGQVSGNSPLHF
TRBV10-3,CATRSGRTDTQYF
TRBV18,CASSPIGGVKETQYF
TRBV11-2,CASSLTGQNTEAFF
TRBV6-6,CASSRTGGSYNEQFF
TRBV6-5,CATTYDGELFF
TRBV10-3,CAISESSRGTDTQYF
TRBV20-1,CSAIDGDTQYF
TRBV21-1,CASQKGPTGVGNSPLHF
TRBV6-6,CASANQGAGWGYGYTF